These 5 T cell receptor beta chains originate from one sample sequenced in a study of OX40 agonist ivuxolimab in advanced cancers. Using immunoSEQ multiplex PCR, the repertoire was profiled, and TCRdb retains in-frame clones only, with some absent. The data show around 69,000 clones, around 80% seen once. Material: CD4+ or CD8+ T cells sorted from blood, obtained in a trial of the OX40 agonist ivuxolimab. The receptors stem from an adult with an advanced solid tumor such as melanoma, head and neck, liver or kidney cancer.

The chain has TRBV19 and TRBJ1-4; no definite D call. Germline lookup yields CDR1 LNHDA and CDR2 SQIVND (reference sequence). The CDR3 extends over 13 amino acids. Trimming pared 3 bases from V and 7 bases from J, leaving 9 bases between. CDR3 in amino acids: CASSILQVEKLFF. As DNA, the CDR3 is TGTGCCAGTAGTATCCTTCAGGTTGAAAAACTGTTTTTT.

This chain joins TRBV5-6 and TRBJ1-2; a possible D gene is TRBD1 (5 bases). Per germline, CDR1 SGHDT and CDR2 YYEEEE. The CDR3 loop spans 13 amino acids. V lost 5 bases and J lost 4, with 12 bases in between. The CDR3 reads CASSPGPSYGYTF. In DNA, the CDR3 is TGTGCCAGCAGTCCGGGACCGAGCTATGGCTACACCTTC.

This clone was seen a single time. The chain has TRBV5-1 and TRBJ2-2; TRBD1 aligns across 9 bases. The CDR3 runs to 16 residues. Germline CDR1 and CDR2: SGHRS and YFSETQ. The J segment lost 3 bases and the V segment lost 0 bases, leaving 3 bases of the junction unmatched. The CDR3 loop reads CASSLERTGDTGELFF. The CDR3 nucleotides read TGCGCCAGCAGCTTGGAAAGGACAGGGGACACCGGGGAGCTGTTTTTT.

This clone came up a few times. The CDR3: CASRQLAGGNIQYF. DNA of the CDR3: TGTGCCAGCCGGCAGCTAGCGGGCGGAAACATTCAGTACTTC. The V and J genes are TRBV28 and TRBJ2-4, with 8 bases lining up with TRBD2. This CDR3 region has 14 residues. Per germline, CDR1 MDHEN and CDR2 SYDVKM. V shed 8 bases, J shed 6 bases, and the junction held 9 bases outside the gene matches.

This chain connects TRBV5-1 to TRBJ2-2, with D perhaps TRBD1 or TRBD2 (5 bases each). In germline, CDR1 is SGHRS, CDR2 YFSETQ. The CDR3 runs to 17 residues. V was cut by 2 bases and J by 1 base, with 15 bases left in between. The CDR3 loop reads CASSFPPGTVNTGELFF. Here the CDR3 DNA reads TGCGCCAGCAGCTTTCCCCCCGGGACGGTGAACACCGGGGAGCTGTTTTTT.